This T cell receptor beta chain emerged from a study of blood T cell repertoires in COVID-19. Repertoires were generated with immunoSEQ multiplex PCR, while TCRdb's copy carries only in-frame clones and drops some. The sample records a few hundred thousand clones, about 91% being singletons. J gave up 5 bases and V 5 bases, and 9 bases lay outside the gene matches. The CDR3 covers 15 residues. Germline V gives CDR1 MDHEN, CDR2 SYDVKM. This clone has just a few counts. Sequences were obtained from PBMCs or T cells enriched from blood (not recorded which). The receptor's source is a man aged 18 to 29 with acute COVID-19. This chain uses TRBV28 with TRBJ2-1; 7 bases fit TRBD2. CDR3 sequence reads: CASSTGGGNHNEQFF. The CDR3 DNA reads TGTGCCAGCAGTACGGGGGGAGGGAATCACAATGAGCAGTTCTTC.